Following are 27 T cell receptor beta chains from one sample sequenced in a study of T cell responses to AZD1222 COVID-19 vaccine. Profiling relied on immunoSEQ multiplex PCR, and the TCRdb table lists in-frame clones only, not all of them. Altogether over 95,000 clones are present, roughly 87% being singletons, with the ten largest covering around 2.7%. The specimen comprised peripheral blood, sampled on day 0 of AZD1222 vaccination. These receptors all stem from an adult in good health.

J is TRBJ1-1 and V is TRBV15, with D perhaps matching TRBD1 (6 bases). Germline lookup yields CDR1 LNHNV and CDR2 YYDKDF (reference sequence). The ends were cut back, 2 bases at V and 1 base at J, with 11 bases in the middle. There are 15 residues in the CDR3. CDR3 protein: CATSRRQVPNTEAFF. The CDR3 region has the DNA TGTGCCACCAGCAGACGACAGGTTCCGAACACTGAAGCTTTCTTT.

The J gene is TRBJ1-1, the V gene TRBV5-6; D remains ambiguous. V shed 4 bases and J shed 0 bases, with 13 bases lying between them. From germline, CDR1 is SGHDT and CDR2 YYEEEE. CDR3 length equals 15 residues. For the CDR3, the DNA is TGTGCCAGCAGCGCCGGCCAGAACTTGAACACTGAAGCTTTCTTT. Protein sequence: CASSAGQNLNTEAFF.

V gene TRBV11-1 combines with J gene TRBJ1-6; 8 bases line up with TRBD1. In germline, CDR1 is SGHAT, CDR2 FQDESV (reference sequence). V gave up 5 bases and J gave up 10 bases; unmatched junction bases: 7. The CDR3 covers 14 residues. This CDR3 reads CASSNKQGESPLHF. As DNA, the CDR3 is TGTGCCAGCAGCAACAAACAGGGGGAATCACCCCTCCACTTT.

The rearrangement links TRBV11-2 to TRBJ2-7; 9 bases align to TRBD2. The germline V gene encodes CDR1 SGHAT and CDR2 FQNNGV. The CDR3 sequence is 15 residues long. The J segment lost 0 bases and the V segment lost 3 bases, leaving 3 bases of the junction unmatched. This CDR3 reads CASSFSGGSSYEQYF. The CDR3 DNA sequence: TGTGCCAGCAGCTTTAGCGGGGGCAGCTCCTACGAGCAGTACTTC.

This chain joins TRBV11-2 and TRBJ2-2, with TRBD1 matching over 9 bases. The CDR3 length is 17 residues. V was clipped by 1 base and J by 4 bases; unmatched bases: 7. Germline V lookup: CDR1 SGHAT, CDR2 FQNNGV. The CDR3 region has the DNA TGTGCCAGCAGCTTAGGGGGACAGGGACCTCGCACCGGGGAGCTGTTTTTT. This gives the protein CASSLGGQGPRTGELFF.

The rearrangement joins TRBV4-2 to TRBJ1-5; possible D gene TRBD1, 5 bases. Trimming left V 0 bases short and J 5 bases short, with 11 bases between. Germline-derived CDR1 and CDR2 are LGHNA and YNFKEQ. CDR3 length equals 15 residues. The CDR3 DNA sequence: TGTGCCAGCAGCCAAGAAGGGTCGGGGGATCAGCCCCAGCATTTT. Amino acid sequence: CASSQEGSGDQPQHF.

V is TRBV12-3 or TRBV12-4 and J is TRBJ1-1; D unclear. CDR3 length equals 11 residues. Trimming took 7 bases from V and 11 from J, leaving 14 bases between them. The CDR3 DNA follows: TGTGCCAGCACCAACTCCCGCAGTGCTTTCTTT. As protein: CASTNSRSAFF.

This chain connects TRBV9 to TRBJ1-5; D is unclear. Germline V gene sequence: CDR1 SGDLS, CDR2 YYNGEE. The CDR3 is 16 residues long. Deletions cut 0 bases from V and 1 base from J, with 11 bases between. Here the CDR3 reads CASSVEVIKSNQPQHF. As DNA, the CDR3 is TGTGCCAGCAGCGTAGAGGTGATCAAAAGCAATCAGCCCCAGCATTTT.

The V gene is TRBV29-1, the J gene TRBJ1-1; D is ambiguous. Trimming took off 6 bases at V and 5 bases at J, with 13 bases between the two ends. Germline V lookup: CDR1 SQVTM, CDR2 ANQGSEA. The CDR3 runs to 12 residues. The CDR3 DNA follows: TGCAGCGTAAAAAAGGGAAATACTGAAGCTTTCTTT. Its translation is CSVKKGNTEAFF. The full variable domain, completed using reference TRBV29-1 and TRBJ1-1, is SAVISQKPSRDICQRGTSLTIQCQVDSQVTMMFWYRQQPGQSLTLIATANQGSEATYESGFVIDKFPISRPNLTFSTLTVSNMSPEDSSIYLCSVKKGNTEAFFGQGTRLTVV.

The J gene is TRBJ1-1, the V gene TRBV29-1; no firm D call. CDR3 length: 12 amino acids. V was trimmed by 7 bases and J by 5 bases, leaving 14 bases between them. Looked up from germline, CDR1 is SQVTM and CDR2 is ANQGSEA. The CDR3 DNA sequence: TGCAGCGCCACCCGACCGGGGACTGAAGCTTTCTTT. Protein: CSATRPGTEAFF.

V usage is TRBV30 and J usage is TRBJ1-2; 9 positions agree with TRBD1. The germline CDR1 and CDR2 sequences are GTSNPN and SVGIG (reference sequence). The CDR3 contains 12 residues. J gave up 8 bases and V 8 bases, and 9 bases lay outside the gene matches. For the CDR3, the DNA is TGTGCCGGGACAGGGACGGGCCGGGGCTACACCTTC. This translates into CAGTGTGRGYTF.

This clone was detected once. This chain links TRBV30 with TRBJ1-6; TRBD1 matches at 10 bases. Germline CDR1 GTSNPN, CDR2 SVGIG (reference sequence). CDR3 length equals 15 residues. The V and J ends lost 5 bases and 5 bases, in that order; junction bases with no gene match: 6. DNA of the CDR3: TGTGCCTGGGGGACAGGGGTTGTCCATAATTCACCCCTCCACTTT. As protein: CAWGTGVVHNSPLHF. Supplemented by reference TRBV30 and TRBJ1-6, the full variable domain reads SQTIHQWPATLVQPVGSPLSLECTVEGTSNPNLYWYRQAAGRGLQLLFYSVGIGQISSEVPQNLSASRPQDRQFILSSKKLLLSDSGFYLCAWGTGVVHNSPLHFGNGTRLTVT.

CDR3 in DNA: TGTGCCAGCAGCGGAGTCGGGGGACATTTTAACACTGAAGCTTTCTTT. Encoded protein: CASSGVGGHFNTEAFF. This chain uses TRBV7-9 with TRBJ1-1; maybe TRBD1 (6 bases). The CDR3 runs 16 residues. Trimming shortened V by 5 bases and J by 2 bases, and 18 bases separated the two germline ends. CDR1 and CDR2 (germline): SEHNR, FQNEAQ (reference sequence).

This chain uses TRBV6-5 with TRBJ1-1, with TRBD1 matching over 9 bases. CDR3 size: 12 residues. With V trimmed by 6 bases and J by 4 bases, 0 bases remained unmatched. CDR1 is MNHEY, CDR2 SVGAGI, per germline. The CDR3 reads CASRTGGTEAFF. The DNA for the CDR3 is TGTGCCAGCAGGACAGGGGGCACTGAAGCTTTCTTT.

The chain joins TRBV14 to TRBJ2-7, with D unresolved. CDR1 SGHDN and CDR2 FVKESK come from the germline V gene. The V gene lost 4 bases and the J gene lost 5 bases, with 9 bases spanning the gap. The CDR3 runs to 12 residues. The CDR3 here is CASSLMSDEQYF. In nucleotides, the CDR3 is TGTGCCAGCAGCCTTATGAGCGACGAGCAGTACTTC.

The chain combines TRBV27 with TRBJ2-5; 15 nucleotides align to TRBD2. Germline lookup yields CDR1 MNHEY and CDR2 SMNVEV (reference sequence). The CDR3 totals 12 residues. V gave up 8 bases and J gave up 13 bases; unmatched junction bases: 5. The CDR3 DNA follows: TGTGCCAGCGGACTAGCGGGAGGGCCAGCGTACTTC. Protein: CASGLAGGPAYF.

Here the CDR3 reads CSFQPRVGHYGYTF. In DNA form, the CDR3 reads TGCAGCTTTCAACCGAGGGTAGGGCACTATGGCTACACCTTC. The chain uses TRBV29-1 and TRBJ1-2; no clear D gene. The germline V and J ends were trimmed by 8 bases and 3 bases, with 19 bases remaining between them. The germline CDR1 and CDR2 sequences are SQVTM and ANQGSEA. The CDR3 runs 14 residues.

CDR3 region: CASSIGGQGNEQFF. The CDR3 DNA sequence: TGTGCCAGTAGTATTGGGGGACAGGGAAATGAGCAGTTCTTC. The genes are TRBV19 and TRBJ2-1; TRBD1 aligns across 9 bases. V dropped 3 bases and J dropped 7; count of bases not matched to a gene: 4. The CDR3 contains 14 residues. Germline V lookup: CDR1 LNHDA, CDR2 SQIVND (reference sequence). The variable domain in full, completed from reference TRBV19 and TRBJ2-1, reads DGGITQSPKYLFRKEGQNVTLSCEQNLNHDAMYWYRQDPGQGLRLIYYSQIVNDFQKGDIAEGYSVSREKKESFPLTVTSAQKNPTAFYLCASSIGGQGNEQFFGPGTRLTVL.

This sequence joins TRBV15 and TRBJ1-2, with D perhaps TRBD1 (5 bases). Between the trimmed V and J ends, which lost 1 base and 4 bases, there was a span of 10 bases. This CDR3 region has 14 residues. Looked up from germline, CDR1 is LNHNV and CDR2 is YYDKDF (reference sequence). Written as DNA, the CDR3 is TGTGCCACCAGCAGAGCAAGGGGTGGCTATGGCTACACCTTC. Residues: CATSRARGGYGYTF.

This chain joins TRBV4-2 and TRBJ2-5; D gene uncertain. Trimming stripped 1 base from V and 5 bases from J, with 17 bases between. Germline assignment: CDR1 LGHNA and CDR2 YNFKEQ. This CDR3 region has 16 residues. Here the CDR3 reads CASSQALNRGGETQYF. CDR3 nucleotides: TGTGCCAGCAGCCAAGCCCTTAACCGAGGCGGCGAGACCCAGTACTTC.

The CDR3 sequence is CASSRGVQGFFPQHF. CDR3 nucleotides: TGTGCCAGCAGCCGAGGAGTCCAGGGTTTTTTTCCCCAGCATTTT. The chain carries TRBV14 and TRBJ1-5, with D possibly being TRBD1 (5 bases). The CDR3 spans 15 residues. The germline CDR1 and CDR2 sequences are SGHDN and FVKESK. V was trimmed by 4 bases and J by 10 bases, leaving 20 bases between them.

The rearrangement joins TRBV7-2 to TRBJ1-1; 8 bases are a match to TRBD1. Germline CDR1 reads SGHTA; CDR2 reads FQGNSA. CDR3 size: 14 residues. V was clipped by 3 bases and J by 4 bases; unmatched bases: 4. The CDR3 protein is CASSLLTGATEAFF. CDR3 coding DNA: TGTGCCAGCAGCTTGCTGACAGGGGCCACTGAAGCTTTCTTT.

The chain combines TRBV4-3 with TRBJ2-1, with 9 bases lining up with TRBD2. The junction had 4 bases not matched to a gene; V was cut back by 2 bases and J by 2 bases. The CDR3 runs 16 residues. The germline gives CDR1 LGHNA, CDR2 YSLEER. This CDR3 reads CASSQSRGGTYNEQFF. The CDR3 DNA reads TGCGCCAGCAGCCAATCGCGGGGGGGAACCTACAATGAGCAGTTCTTC.

The chain recombines TRBV11-3 with TRBJ2-1; TRBD2 is a possible D gene (5 bases). Germline V gene lookup returns CDR1 SGHNT and CDR2 YENEEA. The CDR3 extends over 14 amino acids. V lost 7 bases and J 8 bases, leaving 18 bases between the germline ends. Written as DNA, the CDR3 is TGTGCCAGCAACCGACCTTTCCTCGGGGATGAGCAGTTCTTC. It encodes CASNRPFLGDEQFF.

This sequence joins TRBV27 and TRBJ1-1; 12 nucleotides align to TRBD1. This CDR3 spans 15 amino acids. Per germline, CDR1 MNHEY and CDR2 SMNVEV (reference sequence). After removal of 6 bases from V and 0 bases from J, the junction contained 2 bases not matched to a gene. The CDR3 nucleotides are TGTGCCAGCAGGGGACAGGGGGCGATGAACACTGAAGCTTTCTTT. Protein: CASRGQGAMNTEAFF.

This chain uses TRBV18 with TRBJ2-1; 9 bases match TRBD1. Germline loops: CDR1 KGHSH, CDR2 LQKENI. This CDR3 is 16 amino acids long. The V gene end was trimmed by 0 bases and the J gene end by 7 bases; junction bases not matched to a gene: 7. The CDR3 spells CASSPPDRGLLNEQFF. DNA of the CDR3: TGTGCCAGCTCACCACCGGACAGGGGTTTACTAAATGAGCAGTTCTTC.

The chain uses TRBV18 and TRBJ2-5, with TRBD2 matching 8 bases. There are 17 residues in the CDR3. Per germline, CDR1 KGHSH and CDR2 LQKENI. V lost 1 base to trimming and J lost 3 bases; unmatched junction nucleotides: 10. This CDR3 reads CASSPRRTGGMKETQYF. The DNA of the CDR3 is TGTGCCAGCTCACCACGGAGAACGGGGGGGATGAAAGAGACCCAGTACTTC.